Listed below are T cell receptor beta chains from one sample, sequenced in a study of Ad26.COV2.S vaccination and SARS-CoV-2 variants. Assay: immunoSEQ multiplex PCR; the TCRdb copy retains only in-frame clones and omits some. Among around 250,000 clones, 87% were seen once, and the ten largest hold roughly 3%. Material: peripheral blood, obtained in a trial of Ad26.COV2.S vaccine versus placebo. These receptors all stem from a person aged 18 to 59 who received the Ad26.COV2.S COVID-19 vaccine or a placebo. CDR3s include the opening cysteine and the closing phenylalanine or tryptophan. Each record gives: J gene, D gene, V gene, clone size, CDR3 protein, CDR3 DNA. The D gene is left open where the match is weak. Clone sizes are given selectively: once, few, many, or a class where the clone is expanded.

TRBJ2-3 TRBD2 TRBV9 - CASSVDGSGSQLDTQYF TGTGCCAGCAGCGTAGATGGTAGCGGGAGTCAATTAGATACGCAGTATTTT
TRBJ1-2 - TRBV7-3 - CASSLRRVANYGYTF TGTGCCAGCAGCTTACGTCGCGTAGCTAACTATGGCTACACCTTC
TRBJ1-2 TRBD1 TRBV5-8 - CASSPRGQVGYTF TGTGCCAGCAGCCCCAGGGGGCAGGTTGGCTACACCTTC
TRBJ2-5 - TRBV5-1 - CASSLGGVGETQYF TGCGCCAGCAGCTTGGGGGGAGTGGGAGAGACCCAGTACTTC
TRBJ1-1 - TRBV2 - CASSGDSRGISFF TGTGCCAGCAGTGGAGACAGCCGCGGGATTAGTTTCTTT
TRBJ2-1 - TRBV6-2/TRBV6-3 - CASSLRGGIFNEQFF TGTGCCAGCAGTTTGAGGGGGGGCATTTTCAATGAGCAGTTCTTC
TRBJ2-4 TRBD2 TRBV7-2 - CASSLVQSSGRQYPYF TGTGCCAGCAGCTTAGTTCAGTCTAGCGGGCGCCAGTATCCGTACTTC
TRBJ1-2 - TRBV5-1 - CASSLGEGGYTF TGCGCCAGCAGCTTGGGGGAGGGTGGCTACACCTTC
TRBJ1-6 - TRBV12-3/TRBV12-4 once CASSFSNSPLHF TGTGCCAGCAGTTTTAGCAATTCACCCCTCCACTTT
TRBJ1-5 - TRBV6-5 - CASSFTGPNQPQHF TGTGCCAGCAGTTTCACAGGCCCCAATCAGCCCCAGCATTTT
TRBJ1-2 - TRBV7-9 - CASSLGTDYLNYGYTF TGTGCCAGCAGCTTAGGAACCGACTACCTCAACTATGGCTACACCTTC
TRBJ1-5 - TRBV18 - CASSTATTNQPQHF TGTGCCAGCTCTACAGCTACCACAAATCAGCCCCAGCATTTT
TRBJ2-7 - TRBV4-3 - CASSRTLTGSSYEQYF TGCGCCAGCAGCCGCACATTGACCGGGAGCTCCTACGAGCAGTACTTC
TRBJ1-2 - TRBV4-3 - CASSQGTANYGYTF TGCGCCAGCAGCCAAGGGACGGCAAACTATGGCTACACCTTC
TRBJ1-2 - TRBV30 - CAWTLTAANYGYTF TGTGCCTGGACCTTGACAGCAGCTAACTATGGCTACACCTTC
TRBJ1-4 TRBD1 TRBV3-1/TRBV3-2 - CASSHPGQRDNEKLFF TGTGCCAGCAGCCACCCGGGACAGAGAGATAATGAAAAACTGTTTTTT
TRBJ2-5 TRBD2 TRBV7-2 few CASNNRAAGAGETQYF TGTGCCAGCAATAATAGGGCAGCGGGAGCGGGGGAGACCCAGTACTTC
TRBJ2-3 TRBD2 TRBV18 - CASSRTSGTDTQYF TGTGCCAGCTCCCGGACTAGCGGCACAGATACGCAGTATTTT
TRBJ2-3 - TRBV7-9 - CASSFHTDTQYF TGTGCCAGCAGCTTTCACACAGATACGCAGTATTTT
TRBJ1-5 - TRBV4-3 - CASSQDIGIVQPQHF TGCGCCAGCAGTCAAGATATAGGGATAGTCCAGCCCCAGCATTTT
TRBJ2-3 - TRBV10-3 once CAISQQANSDTQYF TGTGCCATCAGCCAGCAGGCTAATTCAGATACGCAGTATTTT
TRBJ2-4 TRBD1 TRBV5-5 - CASRPPGQTAKNIQYF TGTGCCAGCAGGCCACCGGGACAGACAGCCAAAAACATTCAGTACTTC
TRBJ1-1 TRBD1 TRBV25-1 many CASSEGGQGFGKGFF TGTGCCAGCAGTGAAGGGGGACAGGGATTTGGGAAGGGTTTCTTT
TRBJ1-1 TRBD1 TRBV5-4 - CASSLRTGGARTEAFF TGTGCCAGCAGCTTAAGAACAGGGGGCGCAAGGACTGAAGCTTTCTTT
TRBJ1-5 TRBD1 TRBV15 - CATSRDPGQGDYSNQPQHF TGTGCCACCAGCAGAGACCCGGGACAGGGGGACTATAGCAATCAGCCCCAGCATTTT
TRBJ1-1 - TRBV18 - CASSPFSGTNTEAFF TGTGCCAGCTCACCATTTTCAGGGACGAACACTGAAGCTTTCTTT
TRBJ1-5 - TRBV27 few CASSSGAGQPQHF TGTGCCAGCAGTTCAGGGGCAGGGCAGCCCCAGCATTTT
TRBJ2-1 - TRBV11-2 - CASSLDRYNEQFF TGTGCCAGCAGCTTAGACAGGTACAATGAGCAGTTCTTC
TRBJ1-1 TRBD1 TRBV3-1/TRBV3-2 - CASSQAGGITEAFF TGTGCCAGCAGCCAAGCAGGGGGTATAACTGAAGCTTTCTTT
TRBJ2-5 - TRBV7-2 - CASSLGHPGGQTQYF TGTGCCAGCAGCTTAGGGCACCCTGGGGGACAGACCCAGTACTTC
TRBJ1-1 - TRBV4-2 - CASSQVPGGNTEAFF TGTGCCAGCAGCCAAGTACCCGGGGGTAACACTGAAGCTTTCTTT
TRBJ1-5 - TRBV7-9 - CASSSQGNQPQHF TGTGCCAGCAGCTCCCAGGGGAATCAGCCCCAGCATTTT
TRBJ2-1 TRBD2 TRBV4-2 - CASSQDLAGGLQNNEQFF TGTGCCAGCAGCCAAGATCTAGCGGGAGGGCTACAAAACAATGAGCAGTTCTTC
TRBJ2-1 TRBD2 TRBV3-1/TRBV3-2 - CASSPSGGAYNEQFF TGTGCCAGCAGTCCTAGCGGGGGGGCCTACAATGAGCAGTTCTTC
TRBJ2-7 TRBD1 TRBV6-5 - CASSYSFPGGFYEQYF TGTGCCAGCAGTTACTCCTTTCCAGGGGGCTTCTACGAGCAGTACTTC
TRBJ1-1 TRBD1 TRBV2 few CASSYTRQGANTEAFF TGTGCCAGCAGCTACACTCGACAGGGGGCGAACACTGAAGCTTTCTTT
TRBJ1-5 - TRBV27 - CASRPRQANQPQHF TGTGCCAGCAGGCCCCGACAGGCCAATCAGCCCCAGCATTTT
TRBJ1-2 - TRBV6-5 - CASTGFSYGYTF TGTGCCAGCACCGGGTTTAGCTATGGCTACACCTTC
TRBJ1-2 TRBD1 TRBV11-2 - CASSSGQARGGYTF TGTGCCAGCAGCTCGGGACAGGCCCGTGGCGGCTACACCTTC
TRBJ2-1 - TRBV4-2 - CASSQEGMGLGTYNEQFF TGTGCCAGCAGCCAGGAGGGGATGGGACTGGGGACCTACAATGAGCAGTTCTTC
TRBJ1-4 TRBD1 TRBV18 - CASSIQQGKTNEKLFF TGTGCCAGCTCAATACAACAGGGGAAAACTAATGAAAAACTGTTTTTT
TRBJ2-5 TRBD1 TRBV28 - CASGLTGGGQETQYF TGTGCCAGCGGACTTACAGGGGGCGGGCAAGAGACCCAGTACTTC
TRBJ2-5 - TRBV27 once CASSSPGGDWETQYF TGTGCCAGCAGTTCCCCTGGTGGAGATTGGGAGACCCAGTACTTC
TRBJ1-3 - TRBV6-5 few CAGRTGSGNTIYF TGTGCCGGCAGGACTGGTTCTGGAAACACCATATATTTT
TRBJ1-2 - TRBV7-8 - CASSPWTVPNYGYTF TGTGCCAGCAGCCCATGGACAGTCCCCAACTATGGCTACACCTTC
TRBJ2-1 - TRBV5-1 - CASSPGAAHYNEQFF TGCGCCAGCAGCCCCGGGGCGGCTCACTACAATGAGCAGTTCTTC
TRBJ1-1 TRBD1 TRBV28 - CASSLRARTGTMNTEAFF TGTGCCAGCAGTTTACGGGCCAGGACAGGGACGATGAACACTGAAGCTTTCTTT
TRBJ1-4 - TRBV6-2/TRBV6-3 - CASSYPPGWGWDEKLFF TGTGCCAGCAGTTACCCTCCGGGTTGGGGCTGGGATGAAAAACTGTTTTTT
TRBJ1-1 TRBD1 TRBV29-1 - CSGIGGTDEAFF TGCAGCGGGATAGGGGGGACAGATGAAGCTTTCTTT
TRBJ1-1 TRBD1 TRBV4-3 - CASSSGGAKTEAFF TGCGCCAGCAGCTCAGGGGGCGCGAAAACTGAAGCTTTCTTT
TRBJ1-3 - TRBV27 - CASSLYQGNTIYF TGTGCCAGCAGTTTATATCAGGGAAACACCATATATTTT
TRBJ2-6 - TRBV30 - CAWSVTRTSGANVLTF TGTGCCTGGAGTGTCACCCGGACCTCTGGGGCCAACGTCCTGACTTTC
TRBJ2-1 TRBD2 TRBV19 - CASRRLAGGITEGQFF TGTGCCAGTAGACGACTAGCGGGAGGTATTACAGAGGGGCAGTTCTTC
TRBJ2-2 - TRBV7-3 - CASSQRTTTNTGELFF TGTGCCAGCAGCCAAAGGACAACTACGAACACCGGGGAGCTGTTTTTT
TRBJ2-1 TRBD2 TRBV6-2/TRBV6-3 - CASSYEAYSGRAEQFF TGTGCCAGCAGTTACGAAGCTTATAGCGGGAGGGCTGAGCAGTTCTTC
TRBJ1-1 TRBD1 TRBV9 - CASSVGLRTGIMNTEAFF TGTGCCAGCAGCGTAGGTCTCCGGACAGGGATTATGAACACTGAAGCTTTCTTT
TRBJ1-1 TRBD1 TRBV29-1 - CSVPGQAAFF TGCAGCGTTCCGGGACAGGCAGCTTTCTTT
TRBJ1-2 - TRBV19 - CASSGPRSRGATYGYTF TGTGCCAGTAGTGGTCCTCGTTCCCGGGGGGCCACCTATGGCTACACCTTC
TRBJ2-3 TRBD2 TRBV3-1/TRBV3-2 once CASSLAGLASTDTQYF TGTGCCAGCAGCCTTGCCGGACTAGCGAGCACAGATACGCAGTATTTT
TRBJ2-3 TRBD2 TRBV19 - CASSIEGSRGSPTDTQYF TGTGCCAGTAGTATCGAAGGGTCTCGCGGGAGCCCCACAGATACGCAGTATTTT